This T cell receptor beta chain was identified during a study of persistence of HIV-infected CD4 T cells. Cells were stimulated nonspecifically with anti-CD3/anti-CD28 magnetic beads. Sorting of responding CD4+ T cells relied on upregulated CD40 ligand together with CD69. Worth noting for this clone: Its matching antigen is unknown.

Trimming removed 1 base from V and 6 bases from J, with 3 bases in between. The CDR3 is 12 residues long. Germline loops: CDR1 LGHNA, CDR2 YNFKEQ. The immunoSEQ assay was version 4, run in survey mode. Profiled with immunoSEQ multiplex PCR; TCRdb holds only in-frame clones, not every one. The repertoire holds around 40,000 clones, with about 90% as singletons. The sequence came from an adult man with HIV who was CMV-seropositive. The rearrangement joins TRBV4-2 to TRBJ2-2; D not resolved. The source material was CD4+ T cells sorted from PBMCs after approximately 19-hour stimulation, sampled from a patient who received antiretroviral therapy. CDR3 DNA sequence: TGTGCCAGCAGCCAAGTCCCCGGGGAGCTGTTTTTT. Protein product: CASSQVPGELFF.